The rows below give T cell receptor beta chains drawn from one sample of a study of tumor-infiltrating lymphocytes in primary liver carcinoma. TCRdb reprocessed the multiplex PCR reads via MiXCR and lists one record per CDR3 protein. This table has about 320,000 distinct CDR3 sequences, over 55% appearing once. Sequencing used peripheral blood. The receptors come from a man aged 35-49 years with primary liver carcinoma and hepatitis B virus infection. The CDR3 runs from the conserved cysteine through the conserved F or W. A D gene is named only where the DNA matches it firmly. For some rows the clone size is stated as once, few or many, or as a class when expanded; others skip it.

CASSFPPLGSYNGQFF	TGTGCCAGCAGCTTCCCTCCACTGGGCTCCTACAATGGGCAGTTCTTC	16	-	TRBV7-9	TRBJ2-1	-
CASSHWDGMNTEAFF	TGTGCCAGCAGCCACTGGGACGGAATGAACACTGAAGCTTTCTTT	15	-	TRBV28	TRBJ1-1	few
CASSLRDRAQPQHF	TGTGCCAGCAGTTTACGCGACAGGGCTCAGCCCCAGCATTTT	14	TRBD1	TRBV28	TRBJ1-5	-
CASSRGRMNTGELLF	TGTGCCAGCAGTCGGGGCAGGATGAACACCGGGGAGCTGCTTTTT	15	-	TRBV11-3	TRBJ2-2	-
CASSSSETPTHNEQFF	TGTGCCAGCAGCTCATCCGAGACTCCGACCCACAATGAGCAGTTCTTC	16	-	TRBV11-1	TRBJ2-1	-
CASSEYRTSWTFFYNEQFF	TGCGCCAGTAGTGAGTATCGGACTAGCTGGACGTTCTTCTACAATGAGCAGTTCTTC	19	TRBD2	TRBV10-2	TRBJ2-1	-
CASSHRGSTGNTIYF	TGTGCCAGCAGCCACAGGGGGAGCACTGGAAACACCATATATTTT	15	TRBD1	TRBV14	TRBJ1-3	-
CASTVWASGRAPNEQFF	TGTGCCAGCACCGTTTGGGCTAGCGGGAGGGCCCCCAATGAGCAGTTCTTC	17	TRBD2	TRBV7-2	TRBJ2-1	-
CASSERQLVQFF	TGTGCCAGCAGTGAACGGCAGTTAGTGCAGTTCTTC	12	-	TRBV6-1	TRBJ2-1	many
CVSSQDVSSQANYGYTF	TGCGTCAGCAGCCAAGATGTGTCCTCCCAAGCTAACTATGGCTACACCTTC	17	-	TRBV4-1	TRBJ1-2	-
CVSSLGRGQQPQHF	TGTGTCAGTAGCTTAGGCAGGGGACAGCAGCCCCAGCATTTT	14	TRBD1	TRBV7-8	TRBJ1-5	once
CASSVTGQETQYF	TGTGCCAGCAGTGTGACAGGACAAGAGACCCAGTACTTC	13	-	TRBV12-3/TRBV12-4	TRBJ2-5	-